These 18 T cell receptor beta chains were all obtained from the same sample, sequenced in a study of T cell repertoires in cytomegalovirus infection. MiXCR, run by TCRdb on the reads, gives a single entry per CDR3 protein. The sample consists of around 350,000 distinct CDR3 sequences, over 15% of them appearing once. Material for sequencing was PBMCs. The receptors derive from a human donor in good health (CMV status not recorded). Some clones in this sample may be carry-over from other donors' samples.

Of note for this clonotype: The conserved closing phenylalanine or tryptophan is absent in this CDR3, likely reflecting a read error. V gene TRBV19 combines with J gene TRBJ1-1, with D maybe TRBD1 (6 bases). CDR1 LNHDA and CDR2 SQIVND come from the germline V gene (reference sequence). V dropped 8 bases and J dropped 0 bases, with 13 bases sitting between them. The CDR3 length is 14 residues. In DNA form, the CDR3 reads TGTGCCAGTTCCCCGGGACACGTGAACACTGAAGCTTTCGTT. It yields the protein CASSPGHVNTEAFV.

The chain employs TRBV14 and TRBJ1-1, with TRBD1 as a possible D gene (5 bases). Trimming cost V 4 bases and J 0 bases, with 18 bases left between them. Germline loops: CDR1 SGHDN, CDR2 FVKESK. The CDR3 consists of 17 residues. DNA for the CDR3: TGTGCCAGCAGCCCTGGGAGGGGCCTGTTTATGAACACTGAAGCTTTCTTT. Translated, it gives CASSPGRGLFMNTEAFF. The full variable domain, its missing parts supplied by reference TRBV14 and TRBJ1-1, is EAGVTQFPSHSVIEKGQTVTLRCDPISGHDNLYWYRRVMGKEIKFLLHFVKESKQDESGMPNNRFLAERTGGTYSTLKVQPAELEDSGVYFCASSPGRGLFMNTEAFFGQGTRLTVV.

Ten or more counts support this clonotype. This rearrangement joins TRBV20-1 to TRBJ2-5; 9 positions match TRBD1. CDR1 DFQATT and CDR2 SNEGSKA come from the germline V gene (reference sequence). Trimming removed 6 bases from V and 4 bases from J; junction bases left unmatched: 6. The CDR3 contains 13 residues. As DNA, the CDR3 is TGCAGTGCGAGGACAGGGGTGGGAGAGACCCAGTACTTC. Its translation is CSARTGVGETQYF.

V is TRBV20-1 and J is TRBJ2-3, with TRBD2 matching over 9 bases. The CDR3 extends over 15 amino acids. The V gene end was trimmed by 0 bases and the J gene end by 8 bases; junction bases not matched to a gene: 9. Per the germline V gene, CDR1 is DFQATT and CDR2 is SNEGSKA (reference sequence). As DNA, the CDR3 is TGCAGTGCTAGAGATCCAGCGGGGGGCCGAGGTACGCAGTATTTT. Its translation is CSARDPAGGRGTQYF.

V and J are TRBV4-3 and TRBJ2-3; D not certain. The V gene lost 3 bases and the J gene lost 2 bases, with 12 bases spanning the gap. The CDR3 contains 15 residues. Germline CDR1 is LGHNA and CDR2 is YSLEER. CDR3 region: CASSHRPESTDTQYF. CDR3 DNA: TGCGCCAGCAGCCACCGACCCGAATCCACAGATACGCAGTATTTT.

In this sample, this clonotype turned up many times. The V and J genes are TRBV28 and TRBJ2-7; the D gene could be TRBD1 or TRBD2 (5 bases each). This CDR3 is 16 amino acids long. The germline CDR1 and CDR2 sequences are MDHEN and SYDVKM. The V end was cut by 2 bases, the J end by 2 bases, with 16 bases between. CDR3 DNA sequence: TGTGCCAGCAGTTTAACTTACGACGGGACGACCTACGAGCAGTACTTC. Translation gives CASSLTYDGTTYEQYF.

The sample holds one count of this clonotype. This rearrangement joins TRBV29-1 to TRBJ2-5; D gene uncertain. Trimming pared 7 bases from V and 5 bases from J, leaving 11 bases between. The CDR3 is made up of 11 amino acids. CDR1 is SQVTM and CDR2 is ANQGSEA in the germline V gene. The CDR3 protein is CSARPSETQYF. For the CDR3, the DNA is TGCAGCGCTAGACCCTCCGAGACCCAGTACTTC.

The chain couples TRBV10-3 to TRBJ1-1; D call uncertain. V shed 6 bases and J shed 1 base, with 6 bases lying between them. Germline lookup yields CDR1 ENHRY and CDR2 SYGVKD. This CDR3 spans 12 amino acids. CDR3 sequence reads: CAISVPNTEAFF. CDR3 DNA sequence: TGTGCCATCAGCGTACCGAACACTGAAGCTTTCTTT.

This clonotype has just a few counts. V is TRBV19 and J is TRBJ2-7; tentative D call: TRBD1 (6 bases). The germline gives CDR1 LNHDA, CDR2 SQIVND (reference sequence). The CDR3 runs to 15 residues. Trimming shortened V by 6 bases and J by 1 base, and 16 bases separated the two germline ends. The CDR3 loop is CASSGTGTISYEQYF. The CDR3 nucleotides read TGTGCCAGTAGCGGAACCGGGACAATTTCCTACGAGCAGTACTTC.

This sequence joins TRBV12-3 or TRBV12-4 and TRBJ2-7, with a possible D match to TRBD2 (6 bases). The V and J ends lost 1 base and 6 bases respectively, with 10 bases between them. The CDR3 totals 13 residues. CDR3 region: CASSLGGGVEQYF. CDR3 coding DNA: TGTGCCAGCAGTTTAGGCGGAGGGGTCGAGCAGTACTTC.

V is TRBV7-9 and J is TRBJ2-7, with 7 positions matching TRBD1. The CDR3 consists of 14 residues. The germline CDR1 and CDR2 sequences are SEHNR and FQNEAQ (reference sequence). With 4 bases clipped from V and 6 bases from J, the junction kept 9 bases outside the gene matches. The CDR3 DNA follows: TGTGCCAGCAGCTCGACCGCCTACAGGGGCGAGCAGTACTTC. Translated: CASSSTAYRGEQYF.

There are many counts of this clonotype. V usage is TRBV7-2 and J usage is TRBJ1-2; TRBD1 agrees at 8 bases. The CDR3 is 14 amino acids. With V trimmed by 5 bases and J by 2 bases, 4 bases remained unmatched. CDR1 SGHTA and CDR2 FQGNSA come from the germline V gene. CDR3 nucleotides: TGTGCCAGCAGCCGGACAGGGAACAACTATGGCTACACCTTC. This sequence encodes CASSRTGNNYGYTF.

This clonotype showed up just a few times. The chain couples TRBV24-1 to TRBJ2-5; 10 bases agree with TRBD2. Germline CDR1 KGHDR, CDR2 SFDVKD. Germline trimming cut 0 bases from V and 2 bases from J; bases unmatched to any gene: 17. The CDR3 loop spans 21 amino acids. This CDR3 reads CATSDLQRLAGAGGIQETQYF. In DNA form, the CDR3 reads TGTGCCACCAGTGATTTGCAACGGCTAGCGGGGGCCGGAGGTATACAAGAGACCCAGTACTTC.

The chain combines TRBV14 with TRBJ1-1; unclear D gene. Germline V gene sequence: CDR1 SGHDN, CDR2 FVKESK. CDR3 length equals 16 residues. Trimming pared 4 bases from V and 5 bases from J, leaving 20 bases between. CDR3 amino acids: CASSLFSGNKGTEAFF. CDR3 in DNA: TGTGCCAGCAGCCTTTTTTCTGGCAATAAAGGAACTGAAGCTTTCTTT.

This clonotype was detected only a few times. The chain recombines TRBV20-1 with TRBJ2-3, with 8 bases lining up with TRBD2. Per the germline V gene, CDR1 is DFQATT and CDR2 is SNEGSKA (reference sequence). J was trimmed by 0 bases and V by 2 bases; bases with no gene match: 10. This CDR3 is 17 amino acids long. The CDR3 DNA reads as TGCAGTGCTAGACCCCGGACTAGCCACACGAGCACAGATACGCAGTATTTT. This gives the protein CSARPRTSHTSTDTQYF.

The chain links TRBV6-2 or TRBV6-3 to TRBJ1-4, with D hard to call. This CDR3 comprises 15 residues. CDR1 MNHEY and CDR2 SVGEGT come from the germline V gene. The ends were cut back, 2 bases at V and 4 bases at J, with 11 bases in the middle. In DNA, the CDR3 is TGTGCCAGCAGTTACGGACTAAGAAATAATGAAAAACTGTTTTTT. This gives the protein CASSYGLRNNEKLFF.

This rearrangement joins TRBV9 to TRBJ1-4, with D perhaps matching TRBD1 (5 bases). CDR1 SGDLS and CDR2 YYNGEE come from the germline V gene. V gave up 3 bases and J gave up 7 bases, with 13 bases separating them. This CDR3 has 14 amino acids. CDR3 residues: CASSATGTAEKLFF. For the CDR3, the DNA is TGTGCCAGCAGCGCTACCGGGACGGCTGAAAAACTGTTTTTT.

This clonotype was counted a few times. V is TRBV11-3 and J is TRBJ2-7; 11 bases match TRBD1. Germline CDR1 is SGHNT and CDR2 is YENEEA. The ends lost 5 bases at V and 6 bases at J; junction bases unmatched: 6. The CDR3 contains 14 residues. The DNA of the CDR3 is TGTGCCAGCAGCGCCGGGACAGGGGGGAGCGAGCAGTACTTC. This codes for CASSAGTGGSEQYF.